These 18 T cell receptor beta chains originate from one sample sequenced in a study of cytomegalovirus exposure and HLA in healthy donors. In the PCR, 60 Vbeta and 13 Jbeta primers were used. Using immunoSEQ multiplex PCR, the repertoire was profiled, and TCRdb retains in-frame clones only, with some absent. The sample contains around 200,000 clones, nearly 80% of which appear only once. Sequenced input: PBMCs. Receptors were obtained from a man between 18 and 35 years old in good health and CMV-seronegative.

For the CDR3, the DNA is TGTGCCAGCAGCTCAAGGGACAGCACTGAAAAACTGTTTTTT. Amino acids: CASSSRDSTEKLFF. The chain joins TRBV7-6 to TRBJ1-4; 7 bases are shared with TRBD1. Trimming cost V 4 bases and J 7 bases; bases outside gene matches: 6. Germline CDR1 SGHVS, CDR2 FNYEAQ. CDR3 length equals 14 residues.

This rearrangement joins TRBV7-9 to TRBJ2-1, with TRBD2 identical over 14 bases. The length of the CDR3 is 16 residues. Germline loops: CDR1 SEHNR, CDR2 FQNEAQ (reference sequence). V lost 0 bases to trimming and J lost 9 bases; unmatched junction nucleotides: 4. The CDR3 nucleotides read TGTGCCAGCAGCTTAGCCGGGACTAGCGGGAGTAGTGAGCAGTTCTTC. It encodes CASSLAGTSGSSEQFF.

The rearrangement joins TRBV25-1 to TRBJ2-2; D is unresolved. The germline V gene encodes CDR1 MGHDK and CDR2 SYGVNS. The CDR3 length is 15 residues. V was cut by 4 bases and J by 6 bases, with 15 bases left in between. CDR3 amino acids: CASSAAQDFPGELFF. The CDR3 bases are TGTGCCAGCAGTGCCGCCCAGGATTTCCCCGGGGAGCTGTTTTTT.

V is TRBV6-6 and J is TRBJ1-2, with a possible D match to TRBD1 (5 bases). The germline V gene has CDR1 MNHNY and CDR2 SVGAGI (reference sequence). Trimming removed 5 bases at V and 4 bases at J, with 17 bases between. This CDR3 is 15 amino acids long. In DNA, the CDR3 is TGTGCCAGCAGTCCGTCCGCCGGACAAGGCTATGGCTACACCTTC. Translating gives CASSPSAGQGYGYTF.

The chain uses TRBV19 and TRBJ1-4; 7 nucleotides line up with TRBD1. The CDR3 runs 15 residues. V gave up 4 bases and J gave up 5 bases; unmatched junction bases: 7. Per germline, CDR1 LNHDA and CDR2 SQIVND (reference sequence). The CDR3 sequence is CASSTKQGRNEKLFF. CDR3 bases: TGTGCCAGTAGTACAAAACAGGGGAGGAATGAAAAACTGTTTTTT.

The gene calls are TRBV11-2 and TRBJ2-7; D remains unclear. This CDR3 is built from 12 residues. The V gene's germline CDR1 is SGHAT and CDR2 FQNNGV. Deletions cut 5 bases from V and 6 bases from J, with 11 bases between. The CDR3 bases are TGTGCCAGCAGCCTCGGATCGGGCGAGCAGTACTTC. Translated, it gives CASSLGSGEQYF.

The CDR3 DNA reads TGCGCCAGCAGCTTGGGACTCAGTGAGCAGTTCTTC. Protein sequence: CASSLGLSEQFF. V and J are TRBV5-1 and TRBJ2-1; unclear D gene. Germline V gene lookup returns CDR1 SGHRS and CDR2 YFSETQ. Trimming left V 0 bases short and J 9 bases short, with 7 bases between. This CDR3 region has 12 residues. The complete variable domain, with remaining parts taken from reference TRBV5-1 and TRBJ2-1, reads KAGVTQTPRYLIKTRGQQVTLSCSPISGHRSVSWYQQTPGQGLQFLFEYFSETQRNKGNFPGRFSGRQFSNSRSEMNVSTLELGDSALYLCASSLGLSEQFFGPGTRLTVL.

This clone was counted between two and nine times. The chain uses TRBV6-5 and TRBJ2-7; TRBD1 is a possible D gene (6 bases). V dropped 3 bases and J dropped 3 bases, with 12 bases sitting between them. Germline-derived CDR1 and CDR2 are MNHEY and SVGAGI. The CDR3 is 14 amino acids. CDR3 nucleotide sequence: TGTGCCAGCAGTTATGGGGCAGGGGACTACGAGCAGTACTTC. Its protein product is CASSYGAGDYEQYF.

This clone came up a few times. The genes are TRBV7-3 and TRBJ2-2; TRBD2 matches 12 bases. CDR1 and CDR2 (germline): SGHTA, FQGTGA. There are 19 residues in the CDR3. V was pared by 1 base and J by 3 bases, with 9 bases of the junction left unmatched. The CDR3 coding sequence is TGTGCCAGCAGCTTAAAAGACACCCGACTAGCGGGAGACACCGGGGAGCTGTTTTTT. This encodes CASSLKDTRLAGDTGELFF. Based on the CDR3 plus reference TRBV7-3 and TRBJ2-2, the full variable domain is GAGVSQTPSNKVTEKGKYVELRCDPISGHTALYWYRQSLGQGPEFLIYFQGTGAADDSGLPNDRFFAVRPEGSVSTLKIQRTERGDSAVYLCASSLKDTRLAGDTGELFFGEGSRLTVL.

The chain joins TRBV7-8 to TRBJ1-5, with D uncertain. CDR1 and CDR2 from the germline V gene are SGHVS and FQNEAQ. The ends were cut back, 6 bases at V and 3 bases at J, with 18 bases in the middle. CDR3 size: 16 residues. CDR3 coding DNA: TGTGCCAGCAGTAACAACAGTCCATCAAACAATCAGCCCCAGCATTTT. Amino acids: CASSNNSPSNNQPQHF.

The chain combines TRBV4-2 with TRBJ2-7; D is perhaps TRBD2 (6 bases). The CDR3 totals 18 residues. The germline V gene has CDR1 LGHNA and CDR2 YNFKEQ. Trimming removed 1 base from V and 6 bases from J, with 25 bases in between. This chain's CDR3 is CASSQAQGLPYNWPEQYF. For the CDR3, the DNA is TGTGCCAGCAGCCAAGCCCAGGGACTTCCCTATAATTGGCCCGAGCAGTACTTC.

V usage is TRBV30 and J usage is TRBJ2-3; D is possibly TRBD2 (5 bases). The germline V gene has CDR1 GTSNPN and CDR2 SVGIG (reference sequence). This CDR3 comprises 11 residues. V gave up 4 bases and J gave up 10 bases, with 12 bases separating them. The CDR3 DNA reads TGTGCCTGGACAACTAGTTCTGCGCAGTATTTT. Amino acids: CAWTTSSAQYF. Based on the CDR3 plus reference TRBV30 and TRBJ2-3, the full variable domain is SQTIHQWPATLVQPVGSPLSLECTVEGTSNPNLYWYRQAAGRGLQLLFYSVGIGQISSEVPQNLSASRPQDRQFILSSKKLLLSDSGFYLCAWTTSSAQYFGPGTRLTVL.

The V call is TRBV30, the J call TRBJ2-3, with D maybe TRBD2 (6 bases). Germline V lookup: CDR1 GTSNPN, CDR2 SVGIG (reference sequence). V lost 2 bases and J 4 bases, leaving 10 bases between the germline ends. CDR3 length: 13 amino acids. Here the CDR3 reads CAWSRGLADTQYF. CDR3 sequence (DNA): TGTGCCTGGAGTCGGGGGTTAGCAGATACGCAGTATTTT.

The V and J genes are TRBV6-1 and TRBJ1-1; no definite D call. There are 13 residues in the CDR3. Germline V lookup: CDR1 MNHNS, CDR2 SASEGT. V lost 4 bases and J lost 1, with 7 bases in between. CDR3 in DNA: TGTGCCAGCAGTGCACGGGAGAACACTGAAGCTTTCTTT. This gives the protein CASSARENTEAFF.

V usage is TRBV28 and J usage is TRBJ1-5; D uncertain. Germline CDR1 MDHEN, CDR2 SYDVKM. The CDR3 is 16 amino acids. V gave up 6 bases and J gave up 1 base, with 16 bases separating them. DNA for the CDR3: TGTGCCAGCAGCCCACCGAGGGTATTGAGCAATCAGCCCCAGCATTTT. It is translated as CASSPPRVLSNQPQHF.

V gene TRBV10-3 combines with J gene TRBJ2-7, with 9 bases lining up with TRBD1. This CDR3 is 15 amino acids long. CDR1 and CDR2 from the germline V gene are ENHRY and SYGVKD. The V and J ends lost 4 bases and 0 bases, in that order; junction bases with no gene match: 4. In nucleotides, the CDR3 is TGTGCCATCAGTGGATCGACAGGGGGCTCCTACGAGCAGTACTTC. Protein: CAISGSTGGSYEQYF.

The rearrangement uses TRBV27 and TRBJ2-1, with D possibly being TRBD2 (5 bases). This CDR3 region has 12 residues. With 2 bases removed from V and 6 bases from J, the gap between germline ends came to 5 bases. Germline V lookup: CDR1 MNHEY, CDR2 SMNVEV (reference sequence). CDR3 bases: TGTGCCAGCAGTTTACGGGGCAATGAGCAGTTCTTC. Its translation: CASSLRGNEQFF.

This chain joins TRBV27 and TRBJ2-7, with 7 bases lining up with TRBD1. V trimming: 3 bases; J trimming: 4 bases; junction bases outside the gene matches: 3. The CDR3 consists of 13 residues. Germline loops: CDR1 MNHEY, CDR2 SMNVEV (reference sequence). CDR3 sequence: CASSFQGVYEQYF. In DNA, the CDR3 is TGTGCCAGCAGTTTTCAGGGGGTTTACGAGCAGTACTTC.